This T cell receptor beta chain was recovered during a study of cytomegalovirus exposure and HLA in healthy donors. This clone was picked up one time. Use of 60 Vbeta and 13 Jbeta primers characterized the PCR. Profiling relied on immunoSEQ multiplex PCR, and the TCRdb table lists in-frame clones only, not all of them. The repertoire consists of 200,000 to 250,000 clones, with around 81% occurring once and the leading ten covering roughly 7.4%. Trimming removed 6 bases from V and 4 bases from J; junction bases left unmatched: 11. The CDR3 length is 16 residues. The germline gives CDR1 MDHEN, CDR2 SYDVKM.

Sequences were obtained from PBMCs. This receptor was taken from a woman aged 55-70 years in good health and CMV-seropositive. The chain couples TRBV28 to TRBJ1-2, with 10 bases aligning to TRBD1. This CDR3 reads CASRPQTGGMGYGYTF. The CDR3 DNA reads TGTGCCAGCAGACCACAGACAGGGGGCATGGGCTATGGCTACACCTTC.